This T cell receptor (beta chain) is drawn from a study of blood T cell repertoires in COVID-19. On the study more broadly: T cells, B-cell-depleted T cells, or PBMCs provided the cDNA or gDNA that served as material.

This clone was found once. Some clones are missing from TCRdb's copy, which holds only in-frame ones; the method was immunoSEQ multiplex PCR. The sample holds 300,000 to 400,000 clones; 80% to 90% are singletons and the top ten take approximately 1%. In germline, CDR1 is ENHRY, CDR2 SYGVKD. V was cut by 0 bases and J by 1 base, with 7 bases left in between. The length of the CDR3 is 14 residues. Source material: PBMCs or T cells enriched from blood (not recorded which). V gene TRBV10-3 combines with J gene TRBJ2-7; D not certain. This clonotype originated in a man between 18 and 35 years old who had recovered from COVID-19. The CDR3 loop is CAISESRSSYEQYF. DNA of the CDR3: TGTGCCATCAGTGAGTCCCGTAGTTCCTACGAGCAGTACTTC.